This TCR beta chain emerged from a study of cytomegalovirus exposure and HLA in healthy donors. Study-level results: With high specificity and sensitivity, the classifier reportedly diagnosed cytomegalovirus status.

About this clone itself: Its target is unknown.

TCRdb's copy holds only in-frame clones and misses some; the assay was immunoSEQ multiplex PCR. Seen here are roughly 82,000 clones, 90% to 95% observed once, and the top ten hold approximately 0.67%. Per the germline V gene, CDR1 is SGHRS and CDR2 is YFSETQ. With 4 bases removed from V and 5 bases from J, the gap between germline ends came to 15 bases. The length of the CDR3 is 14 residues. The rearrangement uses TRBV5-1 and TRBJ1-1; D gene ambiguous. The TCR sequence derives from a man younger than 35 in good health and CMV-seronegative. Sequencing was performed on PBMCs. CDR3 bases: TGCGCCAGCAGCACCGGCCCGGCAGGTACTGAAGCTTTCTTT. Translated, it gives CASSTGPAGTEAFF.